This T cell receptor (beta chain) was captured in a study of response to subunit inactivated influenza vaccine (dated by TCRdb to 2017 to 2018). General notes on the study: The study used deep quantitative T cell receptor repertoire profiling to track responses to a trivalent subunit inactivated influenza vaccine.

The CDR3 spans 14 residues, from the cysteine through the phenylalanine. Solely the CDR3 DNA is kept, with 42 bases framed from the first base. V loses 4 bases of germline sequence and J loses 0 bases, and the interval between the two ends is 10 bases. The investigation overall reported the following: The authors proposed that each seasonal influenza vaccination may bring in only a limited number of new T cells.

Library prep was done by RT-PCR. The sequencer was an Illumina HiSeq 2500. TCRdb trimmed public reads at Q25 via fastp, called clones via MiXCR and kept in-frame beta chains. Records with the same CDR3 protein are collapsed into one entry carrying the most frequent genes and DNA. Counted in this sample were approximately 530,000 distinct CDR3 sequences; about 8% of them appeared once. The ten most abundant clones make up roughly 13% of the sample. This clonotype was observed a few times. The target of this receptor is not known. Per-base qualities were not stored, and no clone one base away is much larger.

The chain is made from TRBV12-3 or TRBV12-4 and TRBJ2-7; TRBD2 might be the D gene, on 6 matching bases. This specimen was PBMCs from blood, taken around 25 months after vaccination. This receptor was obtained from a man between 50 and 69 years old who received an inactivated influenza vaccine. Donor details come from another sample of the same person, matched by shared clones. The DNA sequence is as follows: TGTGCCAGCAGTTGGGGGACTGACTCCTACGAGCAGTACTTC. The translation is CASSWGTDSYEQYF.